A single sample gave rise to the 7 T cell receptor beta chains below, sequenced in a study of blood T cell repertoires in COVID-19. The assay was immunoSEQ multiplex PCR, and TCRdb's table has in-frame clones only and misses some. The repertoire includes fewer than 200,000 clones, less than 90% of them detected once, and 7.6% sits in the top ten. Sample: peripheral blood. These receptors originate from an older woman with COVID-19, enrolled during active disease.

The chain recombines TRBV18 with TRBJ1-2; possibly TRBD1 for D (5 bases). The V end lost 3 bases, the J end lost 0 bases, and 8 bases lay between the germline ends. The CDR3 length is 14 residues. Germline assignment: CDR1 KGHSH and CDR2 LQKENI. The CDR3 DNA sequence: TGTGCCAGCTCACCCAGGGCATCTAACTATGGCTACACCTTC. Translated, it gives CASSPRASNYGYTF. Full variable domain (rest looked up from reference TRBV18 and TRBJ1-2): NAGVMQNPRHLVRRRGQEARLRCSPMKGHSHVYWYRQLPEEGLKFMVYLQKENIIDESGMPKERFSAEFPKEGPSILRIQQVVRGDSAAYFCASSPRASNYGYTFGSGTRLTVV.

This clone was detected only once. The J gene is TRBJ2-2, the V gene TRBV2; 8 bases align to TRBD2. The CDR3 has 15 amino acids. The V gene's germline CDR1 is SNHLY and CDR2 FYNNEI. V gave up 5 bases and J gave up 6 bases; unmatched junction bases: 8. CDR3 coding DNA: TGTGCCAGCAGTCCCAGCGGGAGCGCGGCCGGGGAGCTGTTTTTT. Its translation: CASSPSGSAAGELFF.

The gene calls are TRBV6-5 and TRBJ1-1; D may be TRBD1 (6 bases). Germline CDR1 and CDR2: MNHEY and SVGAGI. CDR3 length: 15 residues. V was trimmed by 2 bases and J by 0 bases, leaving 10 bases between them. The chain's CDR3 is CASSYGQYMNTEAFF. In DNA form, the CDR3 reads TGTGCCAGCAGTTACGGACAGTACATGAACACTGAAGCTTTCTTT.

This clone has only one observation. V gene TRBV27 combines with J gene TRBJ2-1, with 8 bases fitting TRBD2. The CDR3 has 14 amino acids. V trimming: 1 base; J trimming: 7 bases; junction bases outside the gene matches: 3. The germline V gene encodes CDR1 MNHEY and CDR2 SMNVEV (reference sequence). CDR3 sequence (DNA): TGTGCCAGCAGTTTATTGAGCGGGAGAAATGAGCAGTTCTTC. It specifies CASSLLSGRNEQFF.

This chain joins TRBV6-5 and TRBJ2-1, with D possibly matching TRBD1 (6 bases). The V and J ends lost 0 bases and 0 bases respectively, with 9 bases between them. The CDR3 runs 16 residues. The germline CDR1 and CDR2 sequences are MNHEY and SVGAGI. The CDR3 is CASSYSMTGSYNEQFF. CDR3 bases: TGTGCCAGCAGTTACTCGATGACAGGCTCCTACAATGAGCAGTTCTTC.

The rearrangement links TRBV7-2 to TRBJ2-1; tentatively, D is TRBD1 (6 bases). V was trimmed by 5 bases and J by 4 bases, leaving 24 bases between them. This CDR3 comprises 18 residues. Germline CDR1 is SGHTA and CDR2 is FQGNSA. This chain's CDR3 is CASSDKWVGQPNYNEQFF. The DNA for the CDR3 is TGTGCCAGCAGCGACAAATGGGTGGGACAACCTAATTACAATGAGCAGTTCTTC.

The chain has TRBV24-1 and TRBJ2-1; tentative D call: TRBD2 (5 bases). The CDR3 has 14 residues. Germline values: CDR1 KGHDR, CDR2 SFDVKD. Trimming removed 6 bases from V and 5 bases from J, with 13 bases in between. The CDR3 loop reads CATSRESLNNEQFF. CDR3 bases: TGTGCCACCAGTCGGGAAAGTCTAAACAATGAGCAGTTCTTC.